This T cell receptor (beta chain) appears in the sequencing data of a study of T cell clonality in common variable immunodeficiency (dated by TCRdb to about 2015). Standard criteria, namely reduction of serum IgG, IgA and/or IgM below the normal range together with specific antibody deficiency, were applied for the diagnosis of CVID. The CVID group comprised about 46 subjects, 15 female and roughly 30 male, aged about 9 to 65 years with a mean age of around 41. Both CVID patients and healthy controls were predominantly of Caucasian heritage. All CVID subjects had received replacement immunoglobulin therapy for at least one year at the time of study participation. When blood was collected, none of the CVID subjects were ill or on immunomodulatory or immunosuppressive medication. Heparinized peripheral whole blood samples of roughly 5 to 8 ml were obtained from each donor. Genomic DNA from adults with common variable immune deficiency (CVID) and from healthy adult controls was used to sequence TCRbeta CDR3 repertoires. Diluted blood was density-centrifuged over Hypaque 1077 or Ficoll-Paque to isolate peripheral blood mononuclear cells. Genomic DNA was obtained from unsorted mononuclear cells using either Qiagen column purification or a centrifugation-based method.

Study-wide conclusions, independent of this receptor: TCRbeta clonality was higher in CVID subjects than in healthy controls (t-test p = 0.018), and the increase was most characteristic of about a third of subjects. Reportedly, TCRbeta sequences from CVID had fewer deletions and N-nucleotide insertions, and highly modified clones with 13 or more V deletions were absent from CVID. According to the authors, figuring out what caused the increased clonality in CVID would require sequencing the repertoires of T cell subpopulations. Even though DNA input was the same, control samples had an average of around 78,000 unique sequences each, compared with 30,000 to 40,000 in CVID samples. Differences among patients in the CVID cohort limited the correlations between repertoire features and clinical complications. CVID subjects shared fewer TCRbeta clones with each other than healthy controls did (p < 0.0001).

This clone is categorized as medium-sized (0.01 to 0.1%). The target of this receptor is not known. The CDR3 goes on 3 residues after the read ends, and that part is filled in from the germline J gene. Its CDR3 holds 16 amino acids, cysteine through phenylalanine. The DNA shown is the part of the CDR3 that was read: 39 bases, in frame from base 1. CDR1 and CDR2, per the germline V gene (reference sequence), are GTSNPN and SVGIG. V lost 2 bases and J lost 4 bases, and the count of bases not matched to a germline gene is 4. Equivalent amounts of genomic DNA from CVID and control samples were used as sequencing input. For every sample, a 60 bp segment covering the rearranged TCRbeta CDR3 region was amplified and then sequenced. The immunoSEQ assay, a bias-corrected multiplex PCR combined with high-throughput sequencing, was used to amplify TCRbeta. The authors processed their data as follows. Every unique nucleotide sequence counted as a clone and was annotated with V, D and J genes, copy number and frequency. Sequences were labeled productive if in frame, and non-productive if out of frame or containing stop codons. As previously described, Shannon's entropy was used to calculate clonality. Mean CDR3 Kyte-Doolittle hydropathy was derived from the predicted amino acid sequences of productive clones. Using the R hclust function, scaled V gene usage was clustered hierarchically with Manhattan distance and complete linkage. Sharing of clones by CDR3 amino acid sequence was evaluated through resampling of 12 repertoires per group over 100 rounds. The repertoires were searched for 70 published EBV-specific TCRbeta sequences and 200 to 300 published CMV-specific TCRbeta sequences. After a couple of CVID samples that produced fewer than 10,000 sequences were dropped from the analysis, some 42 CVID repertoires remained. The table comes from immuneACCESS by way of TCRdb, which keeps in-frame sequences with V and J called. Part of the clones is missing from these tables; in studies checked, under half for an unresolved V gene and the rest for unknown reasons. V and J calls plus clone size are reproduced from that table; the DNA served to infer D and trimming. Here the sample lists some 11,000 clones, none seen once only. The top ten clones comprise under 7% of the sample.

This receptor was obtained from a human donor with common variable immunodeficiency. Rearrangement joined TRBV30 to TRBJ2-3; 15 junctional bases match TRBD2. Sequencing was done on a sample of peripheral blood mononuclear cells. The CDR3: CAWSHRTSGRADTQYF. Partial CDR3 DNA: TGTGCCTGGAGTCATCGGACTAGCGGGAGGGCAGATACG.